Here is one T cell receptor (beta chain) with its context. The sample originates from a study of blood T cell repertoires in COVID-19. For the study at large: Recovered status applied to Cohort 3 donors who had two consecutive negative PCRs. It also applied to those with clearance or with symptom resolution. Sources were T cells, B-cell-depleted T cells, or PBMCs; the material itself was cDNA or gDNA.

How the authors handled the data: Estimation of nucleated cell counts relied on the amplification of reference gene primers. Sequenced by immunoSEQ multiplex PCR; TCRdb stores in-frame clones only, minus some. V and J calls and clone size are those listed in that table; D and trimming were worked out from the DNA. This sample carries approximately 150,000 clones, 70% to 80% of them seen once, and the ten largest clones take under 20%. The sequence was obtained from a woman between 65 and 79 years old in a cohort exposed to, infected with or recovered from COVID-19 (not recorded which). Sequenced input: PBMCs or T cells enriched from blood (not recorded which).

CDR3 loop: CASSQDLTGFASDEQFF. The CDR3 DNA is TGCGCCAGCAGCCAAGACCTGACAGGGTTCGCATCGGATGAGCAGTTCTTC. This chain links TRBV4-3 with TRBJ2-1; 7 bases are shared with TRBD1. The CDR3 length is 17 residues. The ends lost 0 bases at V and 8 bases at J; junction bases unmatched: 13. CDR1 and CDR2 from the germline V gene are LGHNA and YSLEER.